The T cell receptor (beta chain) under discussion was sequenced for a study of blood T cell repertoires in COVID-19. TCRdb's table, derived via immunoSEQ multiplex PCR, lists solely in-frame clones and lacks some. The sample gives 330,000 or so clones, 92% of which show up once; roughly 18% is in the top ten. The CDR3 sequence is 11 residues long. Per germline, CDR1 SGHNT and CDR2 YENEEA. Trimming took 8 bases from V and 15 from J, leaving 17 bases between them. Sequencing was carried out using PBMCs or T cells enriched from blood (not recorded which). The gene calls are TRBV11-3 and TRBJ2-1; weak D call: TRBD1 (5 bases). This TCR was sampled from a woman aged 25 to 39 who had recovered from COVID-19. CDR3 residues: CASQGSAVLFF. CDR3 nucleotides: TGTGCCAGCCAGGGAAGCGCGGTCCTGTTCTTC. Drawing the rest from reference TRBV11-3 and TRBJ2-1, the complete variable domain is EAGVVQSPRYKIIEKKQPVAFWCNPISGHNTLYWYLQNLGQGPELLIRYENEEAVDDSQLPKDRFSAERLKGVDSTLKIQPAELGDSAVYLCASQGSAVLFFGPGTRLTVL.